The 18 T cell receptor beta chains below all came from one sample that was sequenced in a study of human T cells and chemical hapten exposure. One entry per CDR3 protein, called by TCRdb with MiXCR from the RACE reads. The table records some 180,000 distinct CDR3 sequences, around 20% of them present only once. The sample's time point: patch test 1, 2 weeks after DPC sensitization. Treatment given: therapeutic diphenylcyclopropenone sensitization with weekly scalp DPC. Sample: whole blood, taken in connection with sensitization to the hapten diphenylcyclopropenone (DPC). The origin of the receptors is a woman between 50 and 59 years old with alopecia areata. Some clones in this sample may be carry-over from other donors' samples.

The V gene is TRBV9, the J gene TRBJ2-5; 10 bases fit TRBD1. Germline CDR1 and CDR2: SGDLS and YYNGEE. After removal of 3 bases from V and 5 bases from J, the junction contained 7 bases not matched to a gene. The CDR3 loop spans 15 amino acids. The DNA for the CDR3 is TGTGCCAGCAGCGCAGGGGGACAGGGGTCGGAGACCCAGTACTTC. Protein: CASSAGGQGSETQYF. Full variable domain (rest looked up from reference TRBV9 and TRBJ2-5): DSGVTQTPKHLITATGQRVTLRCSPRSGDLSVYWYQQSLDQGLQFLIQYYNGEERAKGNILERFSAQQFPDLHSELNLSSLELGDSALYFCASSAGGQGSETQYFGPGTRLLVL.

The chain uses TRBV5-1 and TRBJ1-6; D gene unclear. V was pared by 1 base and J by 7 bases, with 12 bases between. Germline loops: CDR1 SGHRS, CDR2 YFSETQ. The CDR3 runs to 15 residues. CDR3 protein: CASSLSDLPNSPLHF. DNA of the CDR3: TGCGCCAGCAGCTTGTCGGATCTGCCAAATTCACCCCTCCACTTT. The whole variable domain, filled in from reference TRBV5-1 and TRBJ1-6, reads KAGVTQTPRYLIKTRGQQVTLSCSPISGHRSVSWYQQTPGQGLQFLFEYFSETQRNKGNFPGRFSGRQFSNSRSEMNVSTLELGDSALYLCASSLSDLPNSPLHFGNGTRLTVT.

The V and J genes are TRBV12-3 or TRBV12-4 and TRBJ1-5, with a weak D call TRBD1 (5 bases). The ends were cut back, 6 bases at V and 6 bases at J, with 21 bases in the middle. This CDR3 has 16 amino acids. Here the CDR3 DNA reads TGTGCCAGCAGCCGCCCAACGTCGGGGGGAGGTCAGCCCCAGCATTTT. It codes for CASSRPTSGGGQPQHF.

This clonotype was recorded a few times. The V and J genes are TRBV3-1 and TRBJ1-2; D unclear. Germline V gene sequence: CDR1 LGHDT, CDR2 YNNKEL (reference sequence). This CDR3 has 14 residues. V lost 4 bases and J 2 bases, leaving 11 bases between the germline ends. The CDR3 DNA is TGTGCCAGCAGCCTCTCTCATAGCAACTATGGCTACACCTTC. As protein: CASSLSHSNYGYTF.

The CDR3 DNA is TGTGCCAGCAGAAGCGTACTGGCCACTGAAGCTTTCTTT. Encoded protein: CASRSVLATEAFF. The rearrangement joins TRBV12-3 or TRBV12-4 to TRBJ1-1; D is unresolved. The CDR3 consists of 13 residues. V shed 6 bases and J shed 4 bases, with 12 bases lying between them.

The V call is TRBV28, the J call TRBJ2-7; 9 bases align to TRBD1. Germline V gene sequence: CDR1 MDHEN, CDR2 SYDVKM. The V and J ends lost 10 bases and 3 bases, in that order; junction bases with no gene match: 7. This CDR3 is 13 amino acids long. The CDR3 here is CATTTGGHYEQYF. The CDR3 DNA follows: TGTGCCACCACGACAGGGGGTCACTACGAGCAGTACTTC.

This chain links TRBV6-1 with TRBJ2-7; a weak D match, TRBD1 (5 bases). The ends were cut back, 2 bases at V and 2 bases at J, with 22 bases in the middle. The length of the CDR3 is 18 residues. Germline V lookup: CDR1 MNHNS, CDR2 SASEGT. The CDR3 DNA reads TGTGCCAGCAGTGAAAGGGGTAAAGGGTTCAGAGGCCCCTACGAGCAGTACTTC. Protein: CASSERGKGFRGPYEQYF.

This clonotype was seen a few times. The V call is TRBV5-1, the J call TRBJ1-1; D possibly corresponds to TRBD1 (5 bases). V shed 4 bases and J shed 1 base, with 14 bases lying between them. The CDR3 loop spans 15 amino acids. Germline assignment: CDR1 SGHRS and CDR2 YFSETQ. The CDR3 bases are TGCGCCAGCAGCCCACAGGCGAACACGAACACTGAAGCTTTCTTT. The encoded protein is CASSPQANTNTEAFF. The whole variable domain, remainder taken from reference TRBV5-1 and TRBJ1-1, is KAGVTQTPRYLIKTRGQQVTLSCSPISGHRSVSWYQQTPGQGLQFLFEYFSETQRNKGNFPGRFSGRQFSNSRSEMNVSTLELGDSALYLCASSPQANTNTEAFFGQGTRLTVV.

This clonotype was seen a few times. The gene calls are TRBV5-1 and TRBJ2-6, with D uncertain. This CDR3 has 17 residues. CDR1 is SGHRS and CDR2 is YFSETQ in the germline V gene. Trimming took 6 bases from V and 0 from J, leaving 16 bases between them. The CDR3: CASKVTAFRSGANVLTF. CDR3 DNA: TGCGCCAGCAAAGTAACAGCTTTTCGCTCTGGGGCCAACGTCCTGACTTTC.

CDR3 in DNA: TGTGCCAGCAGCCAAGATGTTGGAGGGGCTAGCGGTACGTACAATGAGCAGTTCTTC. It encodes CASSQDVGGASGTYNEQFF. The chain links TRBV4-2 to TRBJ2-1, with TRBD2 identical over 7 bases. Germline lookup yields CDR1 LGHNA and CDR2 YNFKEQ. V was pared by 0 bases and J by 4 bases, with 15 bases of the junction left unmatched. CDR3 length equals 19 residues.

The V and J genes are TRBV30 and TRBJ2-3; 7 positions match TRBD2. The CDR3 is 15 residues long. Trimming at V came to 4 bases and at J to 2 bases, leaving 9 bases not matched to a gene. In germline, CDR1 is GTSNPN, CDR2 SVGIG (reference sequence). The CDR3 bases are TGTGCCTGGACACAAGTGGGGGGGTACACAGATACGCAGTATTTT. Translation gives CAWTQVGGYTDTQYF.

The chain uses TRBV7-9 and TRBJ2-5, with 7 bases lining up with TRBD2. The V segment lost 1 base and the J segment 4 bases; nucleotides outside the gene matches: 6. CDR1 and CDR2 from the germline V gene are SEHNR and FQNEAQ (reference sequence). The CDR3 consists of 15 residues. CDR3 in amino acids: CASSLEGGARETQYF. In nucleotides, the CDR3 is TGTGCCAGCAGCTTAGAGGGAGGGGCGAGAGAGACCCAGTACTTC. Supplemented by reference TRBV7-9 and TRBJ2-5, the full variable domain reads DTGVSQNPRHKITKRGQNVTFRCDPISEHNRLYWYRQTLGQGPEFLTYFQNEAQLEKSRLLSDRFSAERPKGSFSTLEIQRTEQGDSAMYLCASSLEGGARETQYFGPGTRLLVL.

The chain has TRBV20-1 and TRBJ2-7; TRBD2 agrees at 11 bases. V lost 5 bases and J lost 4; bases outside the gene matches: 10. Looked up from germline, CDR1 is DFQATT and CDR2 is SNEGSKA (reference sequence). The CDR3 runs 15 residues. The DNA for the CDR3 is TGCAGTGCTTTGACTAGCGGGGAATCCCGGTACGAGCAGTACTTC. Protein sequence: CSALTSGESRYEQYF.

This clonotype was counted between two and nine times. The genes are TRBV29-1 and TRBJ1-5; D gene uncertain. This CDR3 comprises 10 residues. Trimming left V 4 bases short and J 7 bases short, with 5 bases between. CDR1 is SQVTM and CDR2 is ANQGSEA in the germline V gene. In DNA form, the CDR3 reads TGCAGCGTTGGGCCCCAGCCCCAGCATTTT. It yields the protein CSVGPQPQHF.

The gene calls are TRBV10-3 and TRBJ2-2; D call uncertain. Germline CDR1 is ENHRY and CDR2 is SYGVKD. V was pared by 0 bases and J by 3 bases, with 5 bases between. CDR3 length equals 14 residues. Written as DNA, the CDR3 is TGTGCCATCAGTGAGTCTACAGACACCGGGGAGCTGTTTTTT. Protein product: CAISESTDTGELFF.

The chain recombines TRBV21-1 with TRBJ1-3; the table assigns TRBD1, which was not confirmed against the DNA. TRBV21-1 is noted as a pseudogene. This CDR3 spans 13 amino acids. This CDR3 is CASTRDTGNTIYF. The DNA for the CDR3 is TGTGCCAGCACCCGGGATACTGGAAACACCATATATTTT.

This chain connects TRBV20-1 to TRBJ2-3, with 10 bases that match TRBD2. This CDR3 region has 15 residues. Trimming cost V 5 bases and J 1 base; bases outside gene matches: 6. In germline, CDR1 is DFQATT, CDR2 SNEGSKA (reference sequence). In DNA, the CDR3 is TGCAGTGCTCGCGCTAGCGGGAGTGGCACAGATACGCAGTATTTT. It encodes CSARASGSGTDTQYF.

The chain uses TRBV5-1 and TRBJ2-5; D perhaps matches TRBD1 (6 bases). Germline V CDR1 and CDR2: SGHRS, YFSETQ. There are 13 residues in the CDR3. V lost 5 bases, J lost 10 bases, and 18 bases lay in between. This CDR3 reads CASREGTPGDQYF. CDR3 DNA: TGCGCCAGCAGGGAAGGGACACCAGGGGACCAGTACTTC.